One sample yielded the 18 T cell receptor beta chains listed below, sequenced in a study of siplizumab effects on memory and regulatory T cells. Produced via immunoSEQ multiplex PCR; TCRdb's table is partial and in-frame only. The sample records about 100,000 clones, about 95% being singletons. Sequencing was performed on non-Treg CD4+ T cells sorted from blood. Receptors were obtained from a human donor in good health.

This clone appeared once. The chain carries TRBV5-1 and TRBJ2-2; 10 bases are a match to TRBD1. Germline values: CDR1 SGHRS, CDR2 YFSETQ. The CDR3 is made up of 17 amino acids. J was trimmed by 4 bases and V by 4 bases; bases with no gene match: 10. CDR3 sequence (DNA): TGCGCCAGCAGCCCCGGACAGGGGGTATCGGGCACCGGGGAGCTGTTTTTT. This translates into CASSPGQGVSGTGELFF.

This sequence joins TRBV5-6 and TRBJ2-5, with 10 nucleotides matching TRBD2. Germline trimming cut 3 bases from V and 6 bases from J; bases unmatched to any gene: 11. The CDR3 has 16 residues. From germline, CDR1 is SGHDT and CDR2 YYEEEE. The CDR3 sequence is CASSWGTSAHYQTQYF. CDR3 coding DNA: TGTGCCAGCAGCTGGGGGACTAGCGCCCACTATCAGACCCAGTACTTC. The full variable domain, completed using reference TRBV5-6 and TRBJ2-5, is DAGVTQSPTHLIKTRGQQVTLRCSPKSGHDTVSWYQQALGQGPQFIFQYYEEEERQRGNFPDRFSGHQFPNYSSELNVNALLLGDSALYLCASSWGTSAHYQTQYFGPGTRLLVL.

The rearrangement uses TRBV18 and TRBJ2-5, with 9 nucleotides matching TRBD1. In germline, CDR1 is KGHSH, CDR2 LQKENI. V lost 2 bases to trimming and J lost 5 bases; unmatched junction nucleotides: 6. CDR3 length: 15 residues. The CDR3 bases are TGTGCCAGCTCACCAGACAGGGGGACGGTGGAGACCCAGTACTTC. This codes for CASSPDRGTVETQYF.

The rearrangement uses TRBV11-2 and TRBJ2-7; D is uncertain. The CDR3 totals 15 residues. Looked up from germline, CDR1 is SGHAT and CDR2 is FQNNGV. V lost 5 bases and J lost 2, with 16 bases in between. This chain's CDR3 is CASSVPDWTTYEQYF. The DNA of the CDR3 is TGTGCCAGCAGCGTACCTGACTGGACGACCTACGAGCAGTACTTC.

The chain couples TRBV19 to TRBJ1-5; no firm D call. The germline gives CDR1 LNHDA, CDR2 SQIVND (reference sequence). V dropped 4 bases and J dropped 3 bases, with 4 bases sitting between them. The CDR3 covers 12 residues. CDR3 DNA sequence: TGTGCCAGTAGTAGGATCAATCAGCCCCAGCATTTT. It yields the protein CASSRINQPQHF.

The chain couples TRBV11-3 to TRBJ1-1, with unresolved D. The CDR3 has 12 residues. CDR1 and CDR2 from the germline V gene are SGHNT and YENEEA. V was trimmed by 1 base and J by 7 bases, leaving 7 bases between them. CDR3 nucleotides: TGTGCCAGCAGCTTAGGGAAGGGTGAAGCTTTCTTT. This translates into CASSLGKGEAFF.

The chain recombines TRBV5-1 with TRBJ2-4; 11 nucleotides line up with TRBD2. V was pared by 4 bases and J by 0 bases, with 15 bases of the junction left unmatched. Germline values: CDR1 SGHRS, CDR2 YFSETQ. There are 20 residues in the CDR3. CDR3 in DNA: TGCGCCAGCAGCGGCAACTCCGGGACTAGCGGCCACATAGCCAAAAACATTCAGTACTTC. It specifies CASSGNSGTSGHIAKNIQYF. Using reference TRBV5-1 and TRBJ2-4 for the parts outside the CDR3, the full variable domain is KAGVTQTPRYLIKTRGQQVTLSCSPISGHRSVSWYQQTPGQGLQFLFEYFSETQRNKGNFPGRFSGRQFSNSRSEMNVSTLELGDSALYLCASSGNSGTSGHIAKNIQYFGAGTRLSVL.

The chain is built from TRBV28 and TRBJ1-3; no clear D gene. Looked up from germline, CDR1 is MDHEN and CDR2 is SYDVKM. The ends were cut back, 3 bases at V and 3 bases at J, with 12 bases in the middle. The CDR3 has 15 amino acids. CDR3 in amino acids: CASSLMGGSGNTIYF. CDR3 in DNA: TGTGCCAGCAGTTTGATGGGAGGGAGTGGAAACACCATATATTTT.

The chain carries TRBV18 and TRBJ1-4; TRBD1 aligns across 9 bases. The CDR3 sequence is 18 residues long. Germline V CDR1 and CDR2: KGHSH, LQKENI. V trimming: 4 bases; J trimming: 2 bases; junction bases outside the gene matches: 11. DNA of the CDR3: TGTGCCAGCTCACGCAAACCGGGACAGGGAGGGACTAATGAAAAACTGTTTTTT. Its translation: CASSRKPGQGGTNEKLFF.

The chain's CDR3 is CASSAIRGDNEQFF. CDR3 nucleotide sequence: TGTGCCAGCAGTGCTATACGGGGCGACAATGAGCAGTTCTTC. V usage is TRBV6-1 and J usage is TRBJ2-1; D may match TRBD1 or TRBD2 (5 bases each). V was trimmed by 4 bases and J by 5 bases, leaving 12 bases between them. This CDR3 spans 14 amino acids. Germline V gene data show CDR1 as MNHNS and CDR2 as SASEGT.

The chain joins TRBV20-1 to TRBJ2-7; TRBD1 is a possible D gene (6 bases). From germline, CDR1 is DFQATT and CDR2 SNEGSKA (reference sequence). The CDR3 is 11 residues long. The CDR3 region has the DNA TGCAGCGCGGACAGTGACTACGAGCAGTACTTC. This gives the protein CSADSDYEQYF.

This clone was detected only once. The V call is TRBV2, the J call TRBJ1-4, with D possibly matching TRBD1 (5 bases). The CDR3 length is 14 residues. Trimming removed 6 bases from V and 4 bases from J, with 12 bases in between. Germline values: CDR1 SNHLY, CDR2 FYNNEI. The CDR3 DNA reads TGTGCCAGCAGCTCCGGGACGGATAATGAAAAACTGTTTTTT. Translation gives CASSSGTDNEKLFF. Based on the CDR3 plus reference TRBV2 and TRBJ1-4, the full variable domain is EPEVTQTPSHQVTQMGQEVILRCVPISNHLYFYWYRQILGQKVEFLVSFYNNEISEKSEIFDDQFSVERPDGSNFTLKIRSTKLEDSAMYFCASSSGTDNEKLFFGSGTQLSVL.

The chain employs TRBV7-2 and TRBJ2-2, with TRBD1 identical over 10 bases. The germline gives CDR1 SGHTA, CDR2 FQGNSA. The CDR3 has 16 residues. The V segment lost 4 bases and the J segment 0 bases; nucleotides outside the gene matches: 2. CDR3 in amino acids: CASSSTGGPNTGELFF. Here the CDR3 DNA reads TGTGCCAGCAGCTCGACAGGGGGCCCGAACACCGGGGAGCTGTTTTTT.

J is TRBJ2-1 and V is TRBV2; 10 bases are a match to TRBD2. This CDR3 is built from 17 residues. Germline V gene sequence: CDR1 SNHLY, CDR2 FYNNEI. V shed 7 bases, J shed 0 bases, and the junction held 9 bases outside the gene matches. Here the CDR3 reads CASNPRTSGSSYNEQFF. Written as DNA, the CDR3 is TGTGCCAGCAACCCCCGGACTAGCGGAAGCTCCTACAATGAGCAGTTCTTC. The full variable domain, rest sourced from reference TRBV2 and TRBJ2-1, is EPEVTQTPSHQVTQMGQEVILRCVPISNHLYFYWYRQILGQKVEFLVSFYNNEISEKSEIFDDQFSVERPDGSNFTLKIRSTKLEDSAMYFCASNPRTSGSSYNEQFFGPGTRLTVL.

V is TRBV7-9 and J is TRBJ2-3; 10 bases are a match to TRBD2. CDR1 and CDR2 (germline): SEHNR, FQNEAQ (reference sequence). V lost 5 bases, J lost 1 base, and 3 bases stayed unmatched. CDR3 length: 15 residues. The CDR3 is CASSPGTSGTDTQYF. The CDR3 DNA sequence: TGTGCCAGCAGCCCAGGGACTAGCGGCACAGATACGCAGTATTTT. Full variable domain (remainder filled in from reference TRBV7-9 and TRBJ2-3): DTGVSQNPRHKITKRGQNVTFRCDPISEHNRLYWYRQTLGQGPEFLTYFQNEAQLEKSRLLSDRFSAERPKGSFSTLEIQRTEQGDSAMYLCASSPGTSGTDTQYFGPGTRLTVL.

The chain employs TRBV6-5 and TRBJ2-7, with D perhaps TRBD2 (5 bases). CDR1 and CDR2 from the germline V gene are MNHEY and SVGAGI. CDR3 length equals 13 residues. The V and J ends lost 6 bases and 6 bases respectively, with 15 bases between them. The CDR3 DNA follows: TGTGCCAGCAGCCTCCGGGTCGGGGTCGAGCAGTACTTC. Protein: CASSLRVGVEQYF.

This chain connects TRBV20-1 to TRBJ2-4; D uncertain. Looked up from germline, CDR1 is DFQATT and CDR2 is SNEGSKA (reference sequence). The CDR3 covers 11 residues. V was cut by 4 bases and J by 9 bases, with 10 bases left in between. The CDR3 DNA is TGCAGTGCTAATAGGGATTCCATTCAGTACTTC. It encodes CSANRDSIQYF.

This rearrangement joins TRBV28 to TRBJ1-3; a weak D match, TRBD1 (6 bases). V was pared by 7 bases and J by 8 bases, with 15 bases between. Per the germline V gene, CDR1 is MDHEN and CDR2 is SYDVKM. There are 13 residues in the CDR3. The CDR3 nucleotides read TGTGCCAGCAACATACGGGGGGCAGACACCATATATTTT. Amino acid sequence: CASNIRGADTIYF. The complete variable domain, with remaining parts taken from reference TRBV28 and TRBJ1-3, reads DVKVTQSSRYLVKRTGEKVFLECVQDMDHENMFWYRQDPGLGLRLIYFSYDVKMKEKGDIPEGYSVSREKKERFSLILESASTNQTSMYLCASNIRGADTIYFGEGSWLTVV.